The TCR beta chain under discussion was sequenced for a study of T cells in Graves' hyperthyroidism and ophthalmopathy. TCR beta CDR3 regions were amplified from RNA. Initially, a first-round RT-PCR of the TCR CDR3 employed the HTBI primer set. TCRdb re-called the multiplex PCR reads with MiXCR, one entry per CDR3 protein. In the table there are some 800,000 distinct CDR3 sequences, 35% to 40% of which are singletons. As to this clonotype: One end of the junction fails to match germline, which may point to a read error.

This CDR3 is 13 amino acids long. Germline loops: CDR1 MNHEY, CDR2 SVGAGI. The TCR originated in a man younger than 35 with Graves' hyperthyroidism. Sequencing was performed on blood. The chain combines TRBV6-5 with TRBJ1-5; weak D call: TRBD1 (5 bases). CDR3 sequence: CAISYSWGQPQHF. CDR3 coding DNA: TGTGCCATCAGTTACTCGTGGGGGCAGCCCCAGCATTTT.